These T cell receptor beta chains were read from a single sample in a study of blood T cells in healthy people across ages. TCRdb redid the calling of the 5' RACE reads with MiXCR, one entry per CDR3 protein. The sample has 800,000 to 900,000 distinct CDR3 sequences, roughly 60% seen once; the top ten hold about 27%. The specimen sequenced was blood. The receptors were gathered from a man aged 25 to 40 in good health. Each CDR3 is given with its conserved first and last residue. The order of the fields is CDR3 length, clone size, D gene, V gene, J gene, CDR3 protein, CDR3 DNA. A D gene is named only where the DNA matches it firmly. Rows give clone size only sometimes, using once, few, many, or a class for an expanded clone.

len: 17
abundance: -
d_gene: -
v_gene: TRBV20-1
j_gene: TRBJ1-1
CDR3aa: CSARVQVPGRVTTEAFF
CDR3nt: TGCAGTGCTAGGGTTCAGGTTCCAGGAAGGGTTACCACTGAAGCTTTCTTT

len: 15
abundance: few
d_gene: -
v_gene: TRBV12-3/TRBV12-4
j_gene: TRBJ2-5
CDR3aa: CASSYLGTTRGTQYF
CDR3nt: TGTGCCAGCAGTTACCTCGGGACCACCCGGGGGACCCAGTACTTC

len: 12
abundance: -
d_gene: -
v_gene: TRBV20-1
j_gene: TRBJ2-1
CDR3aa: CSASSRNNEQFF
CDR3nt: TGCAGTGCTAGTAGCCGAAACAATGAGCAGTTCTTC

len: 16
abundance: -
d_gene: TRBD1
v_gene: TRBV7-2
j_gene: TRBJ2-4
CDR3aa: CASSVGTGARGDIQYF
CDR3nt: TGTGCCAGCAGCGTCGGGACAGGGGCTCGGGGGGACATTCAGTACTTC

len: 12
abundance: -
d_gene: -
v_gene: TRBV20-1
j_gene: TRBJ2-3
CDR3aa: CSAGRNTDTQYF
CDR3nt: TGCAGTGCAGGACGGAACACAGATACGCAGTATTTT

len: 11
abundance: -
d_gene: TRBD2
v_gene: TRBV20-1
j_gene: TRBJ2-1
CDR3aa: CSAVGGNEQFF
CDR3nt: TGCAGTGCCGTCGGGGGGAATGAGCAGTTCTTC

len: 15
abundance: -
d_gene: -
v_gene: TRBV6-1
j_gene: TRBJ2-7
CDR3aa: CASSPISVPGREQYF
CDR3nt: TGTGCCAGCAGTCCGATTTCAGTTCCAGGGCGTGAGCAGTACTTC

len: 15
abundance: -
d_gene: -
v_gene: TRBV15
j_gene: TRBJ2-1
CDR3aa: CATSRARGSYNEQFF
CDR3nt: TGTGCCACCAGCAGAGCAAGGGGGTCATACAATGAGCAGTTCTTC

len: 17
abundance: -
d_gene: TRBD2
v_gene: TRBV6-5
j_gene: TRBJ2-1
CDR3aa: CASSSRLADTTYNEQFF
CDR3nt: TGTGCCAGCAGTTCCAGACTAGCGGATACTACCTACAATGAGCAGTTCTTC

len: 15
abundance: few
d_gene: -
v_gene: TRBV6-2/TRBV6-3
j_gene: TRBJ1-2
CDR3aa: CASSWRRTDNYGYTF
CDR3nt: TGTGCCAGCAGTTGGCGTCGGACAGATAACTATGGCTACACCTTC

len: 19
abundance: once
d_gene: TRBD2
v_gene: TRBV6-2/TRBV6-3
j_gene: TRBJ2-3
CDR3aa: CASSYSTPSGGAVADTQYF
CDR3nt: TGTGCCAGCAGTTACTCGACGCCTAGCGGGGGGGCCGTCGCAGATACGCAGTATTTT

len: 18
abundance: -
d_gene: TRBD1
v_gene: TRBV20-1
j_gene: TRBJ1-5
CDR3aa: CSARDLGTGVMANQPQHF
CDR3nt: TGCAGTGCTAGAGATCTCGGGACAGGTGTAATGGCCAATCAGCCCCAGCATTTT

len: 16
abundance: -
d_gene: -
v_gene: TRBV18
j_gene: TRBJ2-3
CDR3aa: CASSLYRSGGTDTQYF
CDR3nt: TGTGCCAGCTCACTCTACAGGAGCGGCGGCACAGATACGCAGTATTTT

len: 13
abundance: -
d_gene: -
v_gene: TRBV25-1
j_gene: TRBJ1-2
CDR3aa: CASSEGVYYGYTF
CDR3nt: TGTGCCAGCAGTGAAGGTGTATACTATGGCTACACCTTC

len: 17
abundance: -
d_gene: -
v_gene: TRBV9
j_gene: TRBJ2-7
CDR3aa: CASSVTSGAESPYEQYF
CDR3nt: TGTGCCAGCAGCGTAACCTCCGGCGCAGAGAGCCCCTACGAGCAGTACTTC

len: 13
abundance: -
d_gene: -
v_gene: TRBV20-1
j_gene: TRBJ2-7
CDR3aa: CSGAGATNYEQYF
CDR3nt: TGCAGTGGCGCAGGAGCCACGAACTACGAGCAGTACTTC

len: 16
abundance: few
d_gene: TRBD2
v_gene: TRBV6-5
j_gene: TRBJ2-3
CDR3aa: CASRPRAGGATDTQYF
CDR3nt: TGTGCCAGCAGGCCGAGGGCGGGGGGAGCCACAGATACGCAGTATTTT

len: 15
abundance: -
d_gene: -
v_gene: TRBV6-5
j_gene: TRBJ2-7
CDR3aa: CASSLAEASSYEQYF
CDR3nt: TGTGCCAGCAGTCTGGCGGAAGCGAGCTCCTACGAGCAGTACTTC

len: 13
abundance: few
d_gene: -
v_gene: TRBV30
j_gene: TRBJ2-7
CDR3aa: CAWSVDSSYEQYF
CDR3nt: TGTGCCTGGAGTGTAGACAGCTCCTACGAGCAGTACTTC

len: 14
abundance: -
d_gene: -
v_gene: TRBV9
j_gene: TRBJ1-1
CDR3aa: CASSVGHRNTEAFF
CDR3nt: TGTGCCAGCAGCGTAGGCCACAGGAACACTGAAGCTTTCTTT

len: 13
abundance: -
d_gene: -
v_gene: TRBV27
j_gene: TRBJ2-7
CDR3aa: CASSVEDGGAQYF
CDR3nt: TGTGCCAGCAGTGTAGAGGATGGGGGGGCCCAGTACTTC

len: 15
abundance: -
d_gene: -
v_gene: TRBV18
j_gene: TRBJ2-5
CDR3aa: CASSPLRTEQEAQYF
CDR3nt: TGTGCCAGCTCACCCTTAAGGACAGAACAAGAGGCCCAGTACTTC

len: 15
abundance: -
d_gene: TRBD1
v_gene: TRBV6-5
j_gene: TRBJ2-7
CDR3aa: CASSSENRGGYEQYF
CDR3nt: TGTGCCAGCAGCTCAGAAAACAGGGGCGGGTACGAGCAGTACTTC

len: 13
abundance: few
d_gene: -
v_gene: TRBV29-1
j_gene: TRBJ1-2
CDR3aa: CSVRQGSNYGYTF
CDR3nt: TGCAGCGTAAGACAAGGGTCTAACTATGGCTACACCTTC

len: 15
abundance: -
d_gene: -
v_gene: TRBV7-8
j_gene: TRBJ2-7
CDR3aa: CASSPEWGPGFEQYF
CDR3nt: TGTGCCAGCAGCCCCGAATGGGGGCCGGGCTTCGAGCAGTACTTC

len: 14
abundance: -
d_gene: TRBD1
v_gene: TRBV5-1
j_gene: TRBJ2-7
CDR3aa: CASTFMTGGHEQYF
CDR3nt: TGCGCCAGCACATTCATGACAGGGGGCCACGAGCAGTACTTC

len: 12
abundance: -
d_gene: -
v_gene: TRBV20-1
j_gene: TRBJ1-5
CDR3aa: CSANARDQPQHF
CDR3nt: TGCAGTGCCAACGCCAGGGACCAGCCCCAGCATTTT

len: 14
abundance: -
d_gene: -
v_gene: TRBV7-2
j_gene: TRBJ2-3
CDR3aa: CASSLVGGDPQQYF
CDR3nt: TGTGCCAGCAGCTTAGTGGGCGGGGACCCTCAACAGTATTTT

len: 14
abundance: few
d_gene: -
v_gene: TRBV6-2/TRBV6-3
j_gene: TRBJ2-3
CDR3aa: CASRTGLGPDTQYF
CDR3nt: TGTGCCAGCAGGACCGGACTTGGGCCAGATACGCAGTATTTT

len: 14
abundance: -
d_gene: TRBD1
v_gene: TRBV5-1
j_gene: TRBJ1-1
CDR3aa: CASSLRQGTTEAFF
CDR3nt: TGCGCCAGCAGCCTACGACAGGGTACCACTGAAGCTTTCTTT

len: 15
abundance: once
d_gene: TRBD2
v_gene: TRBV28
j_gene: TRBJ2-1
CDR3aa: CASSFGLDPYNEQFF
CDR3nt: TGTGCCAGCAGTTTTGGACTAGACCCCTACAATGAGCAGTTCTTC

len: 13
abundance: few
d_gene: -
v_gene: TRBV6-5
j_gene: TRBJ2-1
CDR3aa: CASSSSDRIVEFF
CDR3nt: TGTGCCAGCAGTTCCTCAGACAGGATCGTTGAGTTCTTC

len: 13
abundance: few
d_gene: -
v_gene: TRBV10-3
j_gene: TRBJ1-5
CDR3aa: CAISTAANQPQHF
CDR3nt: TGTGCCATCAGCACAGCTGCTAATCAGCCCCAGCATTTT

len: 14
abundance: few
d_gene: TRBD1
v_gene: TRBV5-1
j_gene: TRBJ2-4
CDR3aa: CASSLEGGFGIQYF
CDR3nt: TGCGCCAGCAGCTTGGAAGGGGGCTTTGGCATTCAGTACTTC

len: 12
abundance: few
d_gene: -
v_gene: TRBV14
j_gene: TRBJ2-1
CDR3aa: CASSPNGLGQFF
CDR3nt: TGTGCCAGCAGCCCAAACGGGCTCGGGCAGTTCTTC

len: 15
abundance: many
d_gene: TRBD2
v_gene: TRBV7-8
j_gene: TRBJ2-4
CDR3aa: CASSLGLAGGNIQYF
CDR3nt: TGTGCCAGCAGCTTAGGACTAGCGGGGGGGAACATTCAGTACTTC

len: 15
abundance: -
d_gene: -
v_gene: TRBV4-3
j_gene: TRBJ2-3
CDR3aa: CASSQDMAVISTQYF
CDR3nt: TGCGCCAGCAGCCAAGATATGGCGGTTATTAGTACGCAGTATTTT

len: 12
abundance: many
d_gene: -
v_gene: TRBV2
j_gene: TRBJ2-7
CDR3aa: CASMDSSYEQYF
CDR3nt: TGTGCCAGCATGGACAGCTCCTACGAGCAGTACTTC

len: 16
abundance: few
d_gene: -
v_gene: TRBV7-2
j_gene: TRBJ1-1
CDR3aa: CASRTGIRSPNTEAFF
CDR3nt: TGTGCCAGCAGGACCGGGATACGGAGCCCGAACACTGAAGCTTTCTTT

len: 14
abundance: -
d_gene: -
v_gene: TRBV7-2
j_gene: TRBJ2-7
CDR3aa: CASSPEGQSYEQYF
CDR3nt: TGTGCCAGCAGCCCGGAGGGACAGTCTTACGAGCAGTACTTC

len: 14
abundance: few
d_gene: TRBD1
v_gene: TRBV20-1
j_gene: TRBJ2-5
CDR3aa: CSPNYRGHQETQYF
CDR3nt: TGCAGTCCTAACTACAGGGGGCATCAAGAGACCCAGTACTTC

len: 12
abundance: -
d_gene: TRBD2
v_gene: TRBV29-1
j_gene: TRBJ2-1
CDR3aa: CSVATSAYEQFF
CDR3nt: TGCAGCGTCGCGACTAGCGCTTATGAGCAGTTCTTC

len: 13
abundance: -
d_gene: TRBD2
v_gene: TRBV15
j_gene: TRBJ2-7
CDR3aa: CATRAGLTYEQYF
CDR3nt: TGTGCCACCAGAGCGGGACTCACCTACGAGCAGTACTTC

len: 12
abundance: few
d_gene: -
v_gene: TRBV15
j_gene: TRBJ2-1
CDR3aa: CATSRAYNEQFF
CDR3nt: TGTGCCACCAGCAGAGCGTACAATGAGCAGTTCTTC

len: 16
abundance: -
d_gene: -
v_gene: TRBV4-3
j_gene: TRBJ2-1
CDR3aa: CASSQVFGGPYNEQFF
CDR3nt: TGCGCCAGCAGCCAAGTTTTCGGGGGACCTTACAATGAGCAGTTCTTC

len: 17
abundance: once
d_gene: -
v_gene: TRBV7-2
j_gene: TRBJ2-6
CDR3aa: CASSLRVGVSGANVLTF
CDR3nt: TGTGCCAGCAGCTTACGGGTGGGCGTCTCTGGGGCCAACGTCCTGACTTTC

len: 12
abundance: -
d_gene: -
v_gene: TRBV29-1
j_gene: TRBJ1-1
CDR3aa: CSVVPRNTEAFF
CDR3nt: TGCAGCGTTGTACCCAGGAACACTGAAGCTTTCTTT

len: 15
abundance: -
d_gene: -
v_gene: TRBV27
j_gene: TRBJ2-2
CDR3aa: CASSPFWTNTGELFF
CDR3nt: TGTGCCAGCAGTCCTTTCTGGACTAACACCGGGGAGCTGTTTTTT

len: 14
abundance: few
d_gene: -
v_gene: TRBV14
j_gene: TRBJ2-3
CDR3aa: CASSHYYHTDTQYF
CDR3nt: TGTGCCAGCAGCCATTATTACCACACAGATACGCAGTATTTT

len: 14
abundance: -
d_gene: -
v_gene: TRBV15
j_gene: TRBJ2-7
CDR3aa: CATSRALANYEQYF
CDR3nt: TGTGCCACCAGCAGAGCTCTAGCGAATTACGAGCAGTACTTC

len: 14
abundance: -
d_gene: -
v_gene: TRBV12-3/TRBV12-4
j_gene: TRBJ2-3
CDR3aa: CASSLRTYTDTQYF
CDR3nt: TGTGCCAGCAGTTTAAGGACTTACACAGATACGCAGTATTTT

len: 17
abundance: few
d_gene: TRBD1
v_gene: TRBV4-3
j_gene: TRBJ1-5
CDR3aa: CASSQEFGQGGYQPQHF
CDR3nt: TGCGCCAGCAGCCAAGAATTCGGACAGGGAGGGTATCAGCCCCAGCATTTT

len: 16
abundance: -
d_gene: -
v_gene: TRBV7-9
j_gene: TRBJ2-6
CDR3aa: CASSSRRVSGANVLTF
CDR3nt: TGTGCCAGCAGCTCCCGCCGAGTCTCTGGGGCCAACGTCCTGACTTTC

len: 16
abundance: many
d_gene: -
v_gene: TRBV4-2
j_gene: TRBJ2-3
CDR3aa: CASSQDASEGTDTQYF
CDR3nt: TGTGCCAGCAGCCAAGATGCTAGCGAAGGGACAGATACGCAGTATTTT

len: 12
abundance: few
d_gene: TRBD1
v_gene: TRBV20-1
j_gene: TRBJ2-7
CDR3aa: CSALDRGNEQYF
CDR3nt: TGCAGTGCGCTGGACAGGGGGAATGAGCAGTACTTC

len: 15
abundance: -
d_gene: TRBD2
v_gene: TRBV6-2/TRBV6-3
j_gene: TRBJ2-7
CDR3aa: CASSPSGVPSYEQYF
CDR3nt: TGTGCCAGCAGTCCTAGCGGGGTCCCCTCCTACGAGCAGTACTTC